This T cell receptor beta chain was captured in a study of regulatory T cells in long-lasting Graves disease. Germline lookup yields CDR1 ENHRY and CDR2 SYGVKD. Between the trimmed V and J ends, which lost 11 bases and 3 bases, there was a span of 17 bases. CDR3 length equals 13 residues. The table lists this clonotype with many counts. Building the TCR beta libraries relied on iRepertoire HTBI primers, and CDR3 regions underwent Arm-PCR. TCRdb re-derived calls from the multiplex PCR reads in MiXCR, one entry per CDR3 protein. The sample contains 550,000 to 650,000 distinct CDR3 sequences, 15% to 20% of which appear only once. As to time point: newly diagnosed GD, antithyroid drugs for less than 3 months. From RNA extracted from PBMCs, the TCR library was made. This same sample was also part of a study on T cells in Graves' hyperthyroidism and ophthalmopathy.

The receptor comes from a man aged 18-30 years with Graves disease. The rearrangement links TRBV10-3 to TRBJ2-7; D may be TRBD2 (6 bases). Sequenced material: peripheral blood mononuclear cells (PBMCs), taken at new diagnosis, from a patient treated with antithyroid drugs. The CDR3 here is CAASPGSHYEQYF. The CDR3 DNA is TGTGCCGCCAGCCCCGGGAGTCACTACGAGCAGTACTTC.